The present TCR beta chain was sequenced within a study of radiation and T cells in renal cell carcinoma. The V gene lost 4 bases and the J gene lost 8 bases, with 15 bases spanning the gap. The germline gives CDR1 KGHSH, CDR2 LQKENI. This CDR3 region has 14 residues. As concerns this clone: Its target is unknown.

Study results and caveats: From baseline, blood top tumor clonotypes peaked at 2 weeks post-radiation.

Time point reported: blood 2 weeks post-SBRT. Described treatment: 15 Gy SBRT to primary tumor, nephrectomy 4 weeks later. Using immunoSEQ multiplex PCR, the repertoire was profiled, and TCRdb retains in-frame clones only, with some absent. The sample records roughly 130,000 clones, approximately 75% being singletons. V is TRBV18 and J is TRBJ1-5, with a possible D match to TRBD1 (5 bases). This clonotype was sampled from a woman aged 55-70 years with renal cell carcinoma. Sequencing was performed on blood, taken from a patient whose treatment included radiotherapy and nephrectomy. The CDR3 here is CASSQGAPDKPQHF. The CDR3 DNA reads as TGTGCCAGCTCACAAGGGGCCCCCGACAAGCCCCAGCATTTT.